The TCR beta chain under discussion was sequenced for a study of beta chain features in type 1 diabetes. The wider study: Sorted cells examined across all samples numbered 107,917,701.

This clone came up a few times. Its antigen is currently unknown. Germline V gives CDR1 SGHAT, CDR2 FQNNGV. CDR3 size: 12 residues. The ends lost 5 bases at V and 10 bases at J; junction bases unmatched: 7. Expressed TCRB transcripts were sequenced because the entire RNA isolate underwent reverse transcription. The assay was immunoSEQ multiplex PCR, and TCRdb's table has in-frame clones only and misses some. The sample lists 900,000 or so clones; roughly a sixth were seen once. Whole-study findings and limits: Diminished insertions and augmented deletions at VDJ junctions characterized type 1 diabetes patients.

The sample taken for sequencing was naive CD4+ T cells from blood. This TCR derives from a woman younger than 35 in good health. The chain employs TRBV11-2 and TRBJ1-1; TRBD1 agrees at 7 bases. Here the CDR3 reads CASSPGTARAFF. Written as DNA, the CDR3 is TGTGCCAGCAGCCCCGGGACAGCTAGAGCTTTCTTT.